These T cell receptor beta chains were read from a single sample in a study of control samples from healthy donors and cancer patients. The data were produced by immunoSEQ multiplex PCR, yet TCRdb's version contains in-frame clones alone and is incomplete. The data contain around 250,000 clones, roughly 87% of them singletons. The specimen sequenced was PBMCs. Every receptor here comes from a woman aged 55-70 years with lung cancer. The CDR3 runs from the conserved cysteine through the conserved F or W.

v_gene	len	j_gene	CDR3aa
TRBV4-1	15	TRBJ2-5	CASSQRLAVQETQYF
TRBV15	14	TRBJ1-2	CATSRDPTNYGYTF
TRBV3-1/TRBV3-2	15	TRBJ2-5	CASSPWTGEWETQYF
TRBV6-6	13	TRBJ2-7	CASSYSPTVLQYF
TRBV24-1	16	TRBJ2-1	CATSDSLAGHYNEQFF
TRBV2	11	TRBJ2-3	CASKVADTQYF
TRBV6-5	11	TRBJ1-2	CASRKNGGYTF
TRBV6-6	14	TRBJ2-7	CASSYPEGGDEQYF
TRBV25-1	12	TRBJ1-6	CASSAQNSPLHF
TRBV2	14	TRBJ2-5	CASSETTGQETQYF
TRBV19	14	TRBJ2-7	CASSKGQGPYEQYF
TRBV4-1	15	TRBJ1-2	CASSQGPDRTYGYTF
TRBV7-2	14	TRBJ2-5	CASSLAQVQETQYF
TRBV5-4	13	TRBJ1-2	CASSLVSAQGHTF
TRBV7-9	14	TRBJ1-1	CASSLAQGGTEAFF